One TCR beta chain is described in this entry. The antigen remains unidentified. The record originates from a study of cytomegalovirus exposure and HLA in healthy donors. At the level of the study: Earlier, 150 million to 200 million T cells were analyzed, and 117 million unique TCR beta sequences were found among them. Broader study findings: CMV antigen specificity of three CMV-associated chains was confirmed in vitro. A missense DCLRE1C variant was associated with V- and J-gene trimming of TCR beta chains in a later analysis, and an independent cohort replicated the association.

Per the germline V gene, CDR1 is MNHEY and CDR2 is SVGAGI. The CDR3 totals 15 residues. V trimming: 4 bases; J trimming: 4 bases; junction bases outside the gene matches: 7. 13 Jbeta primers and 60 Vbeta primers were used for the PCR. The assay was immunoSEQ multiplex PCR, and TCRdb's table has in-frame clones only and misses some. In the table there are 150,000 to 200,000 clones, approximately 81% of which are singletons. This TCR derives from a man aged 45-65 years in good health and CMV-seronegative. Sequencing was performed on PBMCs. V gene TRBV6-5 combines with J gene TRBJ2-7, with 10 nucleotides matching TRBD1. In DNA form, the CDR3 reads TGTGCCAGCAGTTTTCGGGACAGGGGTATTTACGAGCAGTACTTC. This translates into CASSFRDRGIYEQYF.